These 4 T cell receptor beta chains came from one sample sequenced in a study of human T cells and chemical hapten exposure. Each CDR3 protein gets one entry after TCRdb re-called the RACE reads with MiXCR. The table includes about 73,000 distinct CDR3 sequences, over 6.5% detected once. Regarding time point: patch test 2, 6 weeks after DPC sensitization. Treatment in this sample: therapeutic diphenylcyclopropenone sensitization with weekly scalp DPC. Sequencing used whole blood, obtained in connection with sensitization to the hapten diphenylcyclopropenone (DPC). The source of these receptors is a woman in her forties or fifties with alopecia areata. Some clones in this sample may be carry-over from other donors' samples.

This clonotype was observed a handful of times. The chain has TRBV7-2 and TRBJ2-3, with unresolved D. Germline-derived CDR1 and CDR2 are SGHTA and FQGNSA. This CDR3 is built from 14 residues. V lost 5 bases and J 0 bases, leaving 9 bases between the germline ends. The CDR3 region has the DNA TGTGCCAGCAGCCCCCCCGCGAGCACAGATACGCAGTATTTT. This gives the protein CASSPPASTDTQYF.

CDR3 amino acids: CSARGQPSGGYEQYF. CDR3 bases: TGCAGTGCTAGGGGACAGCCGAGCGGTGGTTACGAGCAGTACTTC. The rearrangement uses TRBV20-1 and TRBJ2-7; 7 nucleotides agree with TRBD1. In germline, CDR1 is DFQATT, CDR2 SNEGSKA (reference sequence). The CDR3 is 15 amino acids. The J segment lost 4 bases and the V segment lost 3 bases, leaving 12 bases of the junction unmatched.

This clonotype was seen a handful of times. The rearrangement links TRBV29-1 to TRBJ2-5, with 8 bases fitting TRBD2. Germline CDR1 is SQVTM and CDR2 is ANQGSEA. The CDR3 loop spans 12 amino acids. V gave up 5 bases and J gave up 4 bases; unmatched junction bases: 3. CDR3 in DNA: TGCAGCGTTTTGGCGGGGGGAGAGACCCAGTACTTC. This sequence encodes CSVLAGGETQYF.

There are many counts of this clonotype. This chain uses TRBV4-1 with TRBJ1-1; TRBD1 might be the D (5 bases). The V end lost 1 base, the J end lost 2 bases, and 20 bases lay between the germline ends. The CDR3 runs to 18 residues. The V gene's germline CDR1 is MGHRA and CDR2 YSYEKL. CDR3: CASSQVKGIRGTNTEAFF. In DNA form, the CDR3 reads TGCGCCAGCAGCCAAGTCAAGGGTATAAGGGGTACAAACACTGAAGCTTTCTTT.